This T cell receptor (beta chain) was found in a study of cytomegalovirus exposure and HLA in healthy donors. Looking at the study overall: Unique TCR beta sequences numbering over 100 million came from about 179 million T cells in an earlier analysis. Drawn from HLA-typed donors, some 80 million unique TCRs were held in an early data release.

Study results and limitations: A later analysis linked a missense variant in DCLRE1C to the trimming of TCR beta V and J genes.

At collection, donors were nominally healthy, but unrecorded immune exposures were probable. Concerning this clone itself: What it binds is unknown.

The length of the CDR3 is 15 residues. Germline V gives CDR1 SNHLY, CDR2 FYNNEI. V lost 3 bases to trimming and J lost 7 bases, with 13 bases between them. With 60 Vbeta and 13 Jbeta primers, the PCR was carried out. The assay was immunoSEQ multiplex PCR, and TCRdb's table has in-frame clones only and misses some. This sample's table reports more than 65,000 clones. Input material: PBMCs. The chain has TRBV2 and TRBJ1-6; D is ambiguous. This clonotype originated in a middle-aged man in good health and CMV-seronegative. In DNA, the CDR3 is TGTGCCAGCAGTGACCAGCTGAGGGTGAATTCACCCCTCCACTTT. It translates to CASSDQLRVNSPLHF.